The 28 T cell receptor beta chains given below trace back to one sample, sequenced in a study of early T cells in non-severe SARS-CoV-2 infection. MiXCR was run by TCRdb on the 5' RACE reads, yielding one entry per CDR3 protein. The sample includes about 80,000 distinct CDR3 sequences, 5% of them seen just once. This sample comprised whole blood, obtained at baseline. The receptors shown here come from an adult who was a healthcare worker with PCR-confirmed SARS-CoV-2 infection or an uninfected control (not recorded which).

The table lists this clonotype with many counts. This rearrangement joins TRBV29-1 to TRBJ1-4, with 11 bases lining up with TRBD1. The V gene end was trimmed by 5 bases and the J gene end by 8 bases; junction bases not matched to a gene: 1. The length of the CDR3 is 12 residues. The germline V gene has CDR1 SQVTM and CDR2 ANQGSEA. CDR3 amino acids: CSVRDRGEKLFF. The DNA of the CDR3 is TGCAGCGTTCGGGACAGGGGGGAAAAACTGTTTTTT.

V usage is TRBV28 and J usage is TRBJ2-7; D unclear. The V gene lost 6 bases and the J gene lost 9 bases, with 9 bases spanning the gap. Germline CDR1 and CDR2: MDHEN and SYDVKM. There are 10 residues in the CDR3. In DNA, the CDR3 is TGTGCCAGCAGCTATGAGAGGCAGTACTTC. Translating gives CASSYERQYF.

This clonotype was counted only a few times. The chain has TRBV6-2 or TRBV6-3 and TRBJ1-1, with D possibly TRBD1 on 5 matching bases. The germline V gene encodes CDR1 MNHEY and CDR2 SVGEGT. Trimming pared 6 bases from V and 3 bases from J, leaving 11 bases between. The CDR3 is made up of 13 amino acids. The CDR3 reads CASRTDTDTEAFF. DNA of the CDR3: TGTGCCAGCAGGACGGACACCGACACTGAAGCTTTCTTT.

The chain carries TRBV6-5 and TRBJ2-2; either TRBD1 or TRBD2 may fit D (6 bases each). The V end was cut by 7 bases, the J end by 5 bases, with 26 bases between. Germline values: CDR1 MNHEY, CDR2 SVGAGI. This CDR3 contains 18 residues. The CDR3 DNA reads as TGTGCCAGCACCCCAGGGGCGGCCACGGGGGCAGGGACCGGGGAGCTGTTTTTT. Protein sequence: CASTPGAATGAGTGELFF.

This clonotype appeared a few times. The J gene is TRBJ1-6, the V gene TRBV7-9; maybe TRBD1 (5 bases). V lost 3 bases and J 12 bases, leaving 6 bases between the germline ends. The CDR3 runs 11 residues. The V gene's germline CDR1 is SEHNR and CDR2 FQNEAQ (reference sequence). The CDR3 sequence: CASSLGEPLHF. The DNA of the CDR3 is TGTGCCAGCAGCTTGGGGGAACCCCTCCACTTT.

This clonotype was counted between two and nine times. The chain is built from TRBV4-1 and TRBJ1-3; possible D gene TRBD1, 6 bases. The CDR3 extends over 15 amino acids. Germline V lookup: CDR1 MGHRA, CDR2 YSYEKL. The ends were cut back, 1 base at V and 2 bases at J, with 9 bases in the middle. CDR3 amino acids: CASSQAGGPGNTIYF. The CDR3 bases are TGCGCCAGCAGCCAAGCCGGGGGCCCTGGAAACACCATATATTTT.

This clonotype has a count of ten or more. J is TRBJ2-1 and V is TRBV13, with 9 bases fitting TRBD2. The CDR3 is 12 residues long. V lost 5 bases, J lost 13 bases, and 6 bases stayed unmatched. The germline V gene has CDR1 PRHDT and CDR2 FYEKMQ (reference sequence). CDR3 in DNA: TGTGCCAGCAGCCTTCCGGGACTAGCTCAGTTCTTC. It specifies CASSLPGLAQFF.

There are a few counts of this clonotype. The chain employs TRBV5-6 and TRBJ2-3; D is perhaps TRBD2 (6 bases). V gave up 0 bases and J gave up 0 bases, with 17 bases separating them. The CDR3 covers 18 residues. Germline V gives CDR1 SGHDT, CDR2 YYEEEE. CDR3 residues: CASSLAGDLGTSTDTQYF. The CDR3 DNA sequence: TGTGCCAGCAGCTTGGCTGGGGATCTTGGGACTAGCACAGATACGCAGTATTTT.

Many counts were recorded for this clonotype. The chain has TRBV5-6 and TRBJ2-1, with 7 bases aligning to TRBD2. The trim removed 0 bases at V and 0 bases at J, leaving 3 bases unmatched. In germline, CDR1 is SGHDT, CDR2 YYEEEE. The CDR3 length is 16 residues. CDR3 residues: CASSLAGLTSYNEQFF. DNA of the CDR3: TGTGCCAGCAGCTTGGCGGGACTAACCTCCTACAATGAGCAGTTCTTC. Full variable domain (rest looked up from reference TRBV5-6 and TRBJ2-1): DAGVTQSPTHLIKTRGQQVTLRCSPKSGHDTVSWYQQALGQGPQFIFQYYEEEERQRGNFPDRFSGHQFPNYSSELNVNALLLGDSALYLCASSLAGLTSYNEQFFGPGTRLTVL.

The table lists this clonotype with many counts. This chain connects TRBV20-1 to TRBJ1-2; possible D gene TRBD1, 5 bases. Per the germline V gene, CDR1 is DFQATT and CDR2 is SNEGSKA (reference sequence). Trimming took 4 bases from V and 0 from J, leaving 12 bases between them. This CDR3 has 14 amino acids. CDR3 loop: CSATGYTSNYGYTF. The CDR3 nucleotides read TGCAGTGCTACAGGGTATACTTCTAACTATGGCTACACCTTC.

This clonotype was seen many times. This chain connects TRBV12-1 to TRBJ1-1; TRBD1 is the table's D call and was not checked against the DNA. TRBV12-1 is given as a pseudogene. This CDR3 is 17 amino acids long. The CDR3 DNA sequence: TGTGCCAGCAGCTTTGAGAGGCCAGGGGGCAGGAACACTGAAGCTTTCTTT. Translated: CASSFERPGGRNTEAFF.

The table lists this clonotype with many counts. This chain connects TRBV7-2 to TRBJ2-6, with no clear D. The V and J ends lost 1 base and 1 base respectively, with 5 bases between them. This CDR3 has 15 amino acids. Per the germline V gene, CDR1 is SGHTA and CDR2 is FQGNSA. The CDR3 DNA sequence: TGTGCCAGCAGCTTAGACTCTTCTGGGGCCAACGTCCTGACTTTC. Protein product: CASSLDSSGANVLTF.

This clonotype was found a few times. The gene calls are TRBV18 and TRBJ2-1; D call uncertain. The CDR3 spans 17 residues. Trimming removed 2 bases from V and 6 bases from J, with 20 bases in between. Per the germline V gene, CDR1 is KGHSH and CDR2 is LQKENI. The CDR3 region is CASSPNARRELFNEQFF. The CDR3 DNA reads TGTGCCAGCTCACCAAATGCCCGTAGGGAACTTTTCAATGAGCAGTTCTTC.

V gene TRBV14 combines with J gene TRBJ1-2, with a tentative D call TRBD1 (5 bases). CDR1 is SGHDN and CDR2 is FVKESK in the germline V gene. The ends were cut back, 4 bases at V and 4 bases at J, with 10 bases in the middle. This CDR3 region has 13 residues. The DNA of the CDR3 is TGTGCCAGCAGCCTAGGGGCTGGCTATGGCTACACCTTC. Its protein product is CASSLGAGYGYTF.

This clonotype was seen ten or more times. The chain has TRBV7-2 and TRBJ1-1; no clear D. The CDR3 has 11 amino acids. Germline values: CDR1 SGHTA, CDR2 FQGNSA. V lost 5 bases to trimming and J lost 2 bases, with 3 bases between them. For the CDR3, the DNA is TGTGCCAGCAGCCTTAACACTGAAGCTTTCTTT. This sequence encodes CASSLNTEAFF. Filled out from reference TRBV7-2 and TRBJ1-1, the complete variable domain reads GAGVSQSPSNKVTEKGKDVELRCDPISGHTALYWYRQSLGQGLEFLIYFQGNSAPDKSGLPSDRFSAERTGGSVSTLTIQRTQQEDSAVYLCASSLNTEAFFGQGTRLTVV.

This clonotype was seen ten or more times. The CDR3 is CASSLGQGVGIQYF. DNA for the CDR3: TGCGCCAGCAGCTTGGGACAGGGTGTTGGCATTCAGTACTTC. This chain connects TRBV5-1 to TRBJ2-4; 7 nucleotides align to TRBD1. Germline CDR1 and CDR2: SGHRS and YFSETQ. V shed 0 bases and J 9 bases; nucleotides not matched to a gene: 6. The length of the CDR3 is 14 residues.

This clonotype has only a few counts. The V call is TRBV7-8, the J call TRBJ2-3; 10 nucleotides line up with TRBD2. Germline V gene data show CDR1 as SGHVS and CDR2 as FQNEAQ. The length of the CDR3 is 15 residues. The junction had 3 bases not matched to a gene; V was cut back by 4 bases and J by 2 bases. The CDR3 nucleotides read TGTGCCAGCAGCTCACTAGCGGGGCACACAGATACGCAGTATTTT. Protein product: CASSSLAGHTDTQYF.

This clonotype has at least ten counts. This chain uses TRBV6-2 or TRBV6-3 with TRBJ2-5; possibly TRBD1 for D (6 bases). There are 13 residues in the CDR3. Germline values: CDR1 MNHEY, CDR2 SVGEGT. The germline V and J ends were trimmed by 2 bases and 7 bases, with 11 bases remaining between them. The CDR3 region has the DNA TGTGCCAGCAGTTACCGGGACATGGGGACCCAGTACTTC. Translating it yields CASSYRDMGTQYF.

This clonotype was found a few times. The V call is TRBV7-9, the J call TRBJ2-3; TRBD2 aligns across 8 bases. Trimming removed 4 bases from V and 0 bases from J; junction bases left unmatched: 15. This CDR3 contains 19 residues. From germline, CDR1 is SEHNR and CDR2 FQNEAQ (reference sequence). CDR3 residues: CASSSGLVWSPTSTDTQYF. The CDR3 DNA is TGTGCCAGCAGCTCGGGACTAGTCTGGTCGCCGACTAGCACAGATACGCAGTATTTT. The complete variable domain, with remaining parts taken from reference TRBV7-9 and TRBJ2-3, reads DTGVSQNPRHKITKRGQNVTFRCDPISEHNRLYWYRQTLGQGPEFLTYFQNEAQLEKSRLLSDRFSAERPKGSFSTLEIQRTEQGDSAMYLCASSSGLVWSPTSTDTQYFGPGTRLTVL.

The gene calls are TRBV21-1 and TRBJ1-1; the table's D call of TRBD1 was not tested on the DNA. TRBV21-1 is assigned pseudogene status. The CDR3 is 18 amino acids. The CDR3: CASLKPPPGQAPNTEAFF. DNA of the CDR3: TGTGCCAGCCTCAAACCCCCGCCGGGACAGGCCCCGAACACTGAAGCTTTCTTT.

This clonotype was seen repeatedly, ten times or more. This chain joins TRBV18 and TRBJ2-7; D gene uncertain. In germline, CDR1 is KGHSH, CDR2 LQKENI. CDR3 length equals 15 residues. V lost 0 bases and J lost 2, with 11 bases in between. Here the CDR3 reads CASSPPARAPYEQYF. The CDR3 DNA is TGTGCCAGCTCACCACCGGCTCGGGCCCCCTACGAGCAGTACTTC.

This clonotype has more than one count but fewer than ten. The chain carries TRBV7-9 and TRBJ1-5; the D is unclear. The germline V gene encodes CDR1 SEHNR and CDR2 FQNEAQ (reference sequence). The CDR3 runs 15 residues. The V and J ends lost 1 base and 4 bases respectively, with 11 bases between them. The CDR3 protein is CASSLGQVPNQPQHF. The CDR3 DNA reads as TGTGCCAGCAGCTTAGGGCAGGTACCTAATCAGCCCCAGCATTTT.

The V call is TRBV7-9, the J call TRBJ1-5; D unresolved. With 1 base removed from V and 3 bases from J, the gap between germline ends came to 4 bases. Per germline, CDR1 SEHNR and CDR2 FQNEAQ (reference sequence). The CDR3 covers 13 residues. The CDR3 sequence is CASSLGNNQPQHF. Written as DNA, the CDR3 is TGTGCCAGCAGCTTAGGGAACAATCAGCCCCAGCATTTT. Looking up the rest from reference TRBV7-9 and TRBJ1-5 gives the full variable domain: DTGVSQNPRHKITKRGQNVTFRCDPISEHNRLYWYRQTLGQGPEFLTYFQNEAQLEKSRLLSDRFSAERPKGSFSTLEIQRTEQGDSAMYLCASSLGNNQPQHFGDGTRLSIL.

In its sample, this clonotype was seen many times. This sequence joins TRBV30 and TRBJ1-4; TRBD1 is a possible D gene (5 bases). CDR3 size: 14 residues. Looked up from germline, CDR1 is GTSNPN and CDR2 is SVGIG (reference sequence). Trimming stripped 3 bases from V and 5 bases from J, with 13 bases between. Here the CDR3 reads CAWSRGLGNEKLFF. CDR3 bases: TGTGCCTGGAGCCGGGGCCTAGGAAATGAAAAACTGTTTTTT.

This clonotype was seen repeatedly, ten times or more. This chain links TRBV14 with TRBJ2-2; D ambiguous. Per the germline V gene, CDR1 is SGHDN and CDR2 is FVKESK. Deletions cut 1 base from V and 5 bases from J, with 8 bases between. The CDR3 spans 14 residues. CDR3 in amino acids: CASSQALRTGELFF. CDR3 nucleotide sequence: TGTGCCAGCAGCCAAGCGCTGAGGACCGGGGAGCTGTTTTTT.

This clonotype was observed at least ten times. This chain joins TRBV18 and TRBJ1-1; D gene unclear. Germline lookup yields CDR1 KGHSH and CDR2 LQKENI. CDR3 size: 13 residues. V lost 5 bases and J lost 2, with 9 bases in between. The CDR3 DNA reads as TGTGCCAGCTCAAAGACGGGTAACACTGAAGCTTTCTTT. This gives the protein CASSKTGNTEAFF.

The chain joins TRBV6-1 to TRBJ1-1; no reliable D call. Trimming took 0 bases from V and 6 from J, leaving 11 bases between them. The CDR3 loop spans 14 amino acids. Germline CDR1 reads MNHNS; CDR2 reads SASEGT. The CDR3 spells CASSEASNVAEAFF. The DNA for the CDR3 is TGTGCCAGCAGTGAAGCGAGTAATGTGGCTGAAGCTTTCTTT.

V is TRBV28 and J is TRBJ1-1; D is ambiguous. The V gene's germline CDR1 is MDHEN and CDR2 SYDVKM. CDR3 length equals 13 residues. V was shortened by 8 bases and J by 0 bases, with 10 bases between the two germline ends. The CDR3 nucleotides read TGTGCCAGCCGATGGGATATGAACACTGAAGCTTTCTTT. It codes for CASRWDMNTEAFF.